This T cell receptor beta chain was recorded in a study of blood T cell repertoires in COVID-19. For the study at large: From T cells, B-cell-depleted T cells, or PBMCs came the material, which was cDNA or gDNA.

The method was immunoSEQ multiplex PCR; TCRdb's version includes in-frame clones alone and lacks a portion of them. The table lists roughly 120,000 clones, 70% to 90% of them singletons. Germline V CDR1 and CDR2: SGHTA, FQGNSA. The CDR3 length is 12 residues. Trimming removed 2 bases from V and 5 bases from J, with 7 bases in between. Specimen: peripheral blood. The chain links TRBV7-2 to TRBJ2-7; D gene unclear. The TCR originated in a woman in her sixties or seventies with acute or convalescent COVID-19. CDR3 sequence (DNA): TGTGCCAGCAGCTTACGGGTCAACGAGCAGTACTTC. The encoded protein is CASSLRVNEQYF.